This TCR beta chain comes out of a study of blood T cells in healthy people across ages. Study conclusions and caveats: As naive T cell percentage varied, TCR beta diversity correlated strongly with it.

The germline V gene encodes CDR1 MNHNS and CDR2 SASEGT. V lost 8 bases to trimming and J lost 2 bases; unmatched junction nucleotides: 23. This CDR3 contains 21 residues. A J-beta primer mix and a sample-barcoded 5' primer were used in a second PCR of about 7 to 11 cycles. TCRdb reanalysed the 5' RACE reads using MiXCR and keeps one entry per CDR3 protein. There are roughly 800,000 distinct CDR3 sequences in the sample; about 48% occur only once, and about 38% lies in the top ten. A word on this clonotype: Its antigen is not known.

Sequencing was performed on blood. The clonotype comes from a man of 80 years or more in good health. The chain is built from TRBV6-1 and TRBJ2-3; 12 positions match TRBD2. The CDR3 spells CASPARGAVASGRVSTDTQYF. In nucleotides, the CDR3 is TGTGCCAGCCCCGCCCGAGGGGCAGTAGCTAGCGGGAGGGTTTCCACAGATACGCAGTATTTT.